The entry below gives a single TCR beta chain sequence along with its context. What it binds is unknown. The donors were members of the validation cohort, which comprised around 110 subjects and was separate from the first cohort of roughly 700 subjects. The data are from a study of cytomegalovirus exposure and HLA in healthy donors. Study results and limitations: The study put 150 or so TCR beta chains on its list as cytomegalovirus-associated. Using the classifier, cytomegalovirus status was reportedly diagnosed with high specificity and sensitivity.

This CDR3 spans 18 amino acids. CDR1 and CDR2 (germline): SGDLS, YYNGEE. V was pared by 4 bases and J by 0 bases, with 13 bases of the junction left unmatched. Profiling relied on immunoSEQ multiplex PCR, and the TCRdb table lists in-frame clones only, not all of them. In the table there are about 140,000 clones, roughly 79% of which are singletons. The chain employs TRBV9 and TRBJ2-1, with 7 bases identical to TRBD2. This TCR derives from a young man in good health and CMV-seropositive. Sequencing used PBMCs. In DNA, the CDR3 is TGTGCCAGCAGCCCCAGTCTCGGCGGGGGTTACTCCTACAATGAGCAGTTCTTC. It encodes CASSPSLGGGYSYNEQFF.